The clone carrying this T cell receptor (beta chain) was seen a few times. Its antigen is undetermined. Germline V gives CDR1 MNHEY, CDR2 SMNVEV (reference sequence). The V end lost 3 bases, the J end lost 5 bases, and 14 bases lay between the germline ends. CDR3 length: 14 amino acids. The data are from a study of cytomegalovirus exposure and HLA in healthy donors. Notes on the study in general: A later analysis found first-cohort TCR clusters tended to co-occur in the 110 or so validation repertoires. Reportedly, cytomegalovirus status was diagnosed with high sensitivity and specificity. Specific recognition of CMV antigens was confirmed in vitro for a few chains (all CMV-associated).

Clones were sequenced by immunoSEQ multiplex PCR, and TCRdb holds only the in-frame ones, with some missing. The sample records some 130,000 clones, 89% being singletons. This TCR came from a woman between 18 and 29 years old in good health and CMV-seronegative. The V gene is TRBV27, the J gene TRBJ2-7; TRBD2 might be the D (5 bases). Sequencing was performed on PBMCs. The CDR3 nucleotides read TGTGCCAGCAGTTTGTGGACGGGATCGCACGAGCAGTACTTC. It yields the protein CASSLWTGSHEQYF.